This is a list of T cell receptor beta chains from one sample in a study of cytomegalovirus exposure and HLA in healthy donors. The table came from immunoSEQ multiplex PCR; TCRdb's copy has only in-frame clones and leaves some out. Of a few hundred thousand clones in the sample, roughly 85% were seen once. The specimen sequenced was PBMCs. The receptors stem from a man aged 18 to 29 in good health and CMV-seronegative. CDR3s leave out the opening cysteine and the closing phenylalanine or tryptophan. Clone size is not always given. Where it is, it says once, few, many or a class for expanded clones.

CDR3 protein | J gene | clone size | V gene
AIGTMNEKLF | TRBJ1-4 | once | TRBV10-3
ASSQDKGLESEAF | TRBJ1-1 | once | TRBV4-1
ASSQDMSGTVSYEQY | . | . | TRBV4-2
ASRSDRTNTEAF | TRBJ1-1 | . | TRBV27
ASSLGTVPYEQY | TRBJ2-7 | few | TRBV7-9
ASSLTAGDNTGELF | TRBJ2-2 | few | TRBV5-1
ASSSRPSGGAYNEQF | TRBJ2-1 | . | TRBV5-1
ASSPGGGLNEQF | TRBJ2-1 | . | TRBV6-5
ASSWTGMETQY | TRBJ2-5 | once | TRBV5-1
ASSYPALRGNTEAF | TRBJ1-1 | . | TRBV6-6
ASSLGGDYEQY | TRBJ2-7 | . | TRBV5-1
AWSVGGGSYEQY | TRBJ2-7 | . | TRBV30
ASRVYQGGHQPQH | TRBJ1-5 | . | TRBV19
AISESQGTQPQH | TRBJ1-5 | . | TRBV10-3
AWRGGGDTDTQY | TRBJ2-3 | . | TRBV30
ASSLGGAGGDKQY | TRBJ2-7 | few | TRBV7-9
ASSFDRGTSPLH | TRBJ1-6 | . | TRBV5-1